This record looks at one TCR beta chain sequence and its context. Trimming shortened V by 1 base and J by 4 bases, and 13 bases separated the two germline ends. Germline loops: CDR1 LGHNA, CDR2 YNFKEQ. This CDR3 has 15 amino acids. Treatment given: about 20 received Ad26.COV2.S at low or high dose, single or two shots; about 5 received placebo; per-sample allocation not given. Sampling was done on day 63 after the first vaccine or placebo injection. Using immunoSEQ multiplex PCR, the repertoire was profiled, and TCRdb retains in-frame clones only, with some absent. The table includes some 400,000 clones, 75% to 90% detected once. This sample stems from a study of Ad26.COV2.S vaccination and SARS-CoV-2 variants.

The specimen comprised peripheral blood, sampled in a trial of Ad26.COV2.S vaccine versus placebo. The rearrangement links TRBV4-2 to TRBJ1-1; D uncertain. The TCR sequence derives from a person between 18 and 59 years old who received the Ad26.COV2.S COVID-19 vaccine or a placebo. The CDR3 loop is CASSQAVGTGTEAFF. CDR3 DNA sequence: TGTGCCAGCAGCCAAGCGGTGGGAACCGGCACTGAAGCTTTCTTT.